Sequencing of this T cell receptor (beta chain) was carried out in a study of T cell responses to AZD1222 COVID-19 vaccine. General study results and limits: Variant regions that are unmutated are reportedly the target of nearly half of spike-specific TCRs.

For this clone: Its antigen is as yet unknown.

Generated by immunoSEQ multiplex PCR, the TCRdb table keeps only in-frame clones and is missing some. The sample carries under 200,000 clones, 90% to 95% recorded once. The source of this sequence is an adult who received the MenACWY meningococcal vaccine as a control. The sequencing here drew on peripheral blood, taken 28 days after the second dose of the MenACWY control vaccine.

The DNA of the CDR3 is TGTGCCAGTAGTATGACCCACAGCGGTGTATACGGCTACACCTTC. Its protein is CASSMTHSGVYGYTF. The chain couples TRBV19 to TRBJ1-2, with no clear D. V lost 3 bases and J lost 8, with 19 bases in between. This CDR3 contains 15 residues. Germline V gene lookup returns CDR1 LNHDA and CDR2 SQIVND (reference sequence).